This T cell receptor (beta chain) is drawn from a study of human T cells and chemical hapten exposure. Study details: Once 0.01% DPC had been applied to the upper back by patch test, readings were taken at 6 days. Small volume differences among pooled libraries mainly caused per-sample TCR yield variation.

Individual cDNA molecules each carried unique molecular identifiers attached by the library. TCRdb passed the RACE reads through MiXCR, listing each CDR3 protein once. The sample records 85,000 to 120,000 distinct CDR3 sequences, roughly an eighth being singletons. The sample's time point: pre-sensitization, week 0. Treatment given: therapeutic diphenylcyclopropenone sensitization with weekly scalp DPC. The V and J ends lost 5 bases and 9 bases, in that order; junction bases with no gene match: 4. The CDR3 length is 12 residues. Looked up from germline, CDR1 is SGHVS and CDR2 is FQNEAQ. This clonotype has more than one count but fewer than ten. Its antigen is as yet unknown. Study-level findings and limits: TCRs at a frequency above 1 in 1000 stayed unchanged with DPC sensitization.

The chain is built from TRBV7-8 and TRBJ1-5, with TRBD1 matching 7 bases. The sequences come from whole blood, collected in connection with sensitization to the hapten diphenylcyclopropenone (DPC). The receptor's source is a woman aged 50 to 65 with alopecia areata. Some clones in this sample may be carry-over from other donors' samples. CDR3: CASSLAGGPQHF. CDR3 in DNA: TGTGCCAGCAGCCTTGCAGGGGGGCCCCAGCATTTT.